This T cell receptor beta chain was sequenced in a study of cytomegalovirus exposure and HLA in healthy donors. Study information: Earlier findings included about 120 million unique TCR beta sequences obtained from 150 million to 200 million T cells. From donors who were HLA-typed, an early data release held approximately 91 million unique TCRs. General study points: A later analysis found most CMV-associated TCR beta chains apparently HLA-restricted. A later analysis linked a missense DCLRE1C variant to TCR beta V- and J-gene trimming.

The CDR3 covers 14 residues. Germline CDR1 reads MNHEY; CDR2 reads SMNVEV (reference sequence). The V end was cut by 2 bases, the J end by 0 bases, with 7 bases between. The primer mix had 60 Vbeta and 13 Jbeta primers. Data came from immunoSEQ multiplex PCR; TCRdb stores just in-frame clones and leaves some out. The sample has about 140,000 clones; around 85% are singletons. Worth noting for this clone: Its antigen is unknown. The sample carries other DNA sequences with the same CDR3.

The sequencing input was PBMCs. The gene calls are TRBV27 and TRBJ1-1; a possible D gene is TRBD1 (5 bases). The receptor's source is a female donor in good health and CMV-seronegative. The CDR3 here is CASSLQGMNTEAFF. DNA for the CDR3: TGTGCCAGCAGTTTACAGGGCATGAACACTGAAGCTTTCTTT.